A single sample is the source of the 18 T cell receptor beta chains below, sequenced in a study of shared clonotypes between healthy human individuals (TCRdb year 2020). Receptors were amplified or captured by the immunoSEQ multiplex PCR assay. This immuneACCESS table, as held by TCRdb, lists in-frame sequences with V and J called but not all clones. Of the missing ones, under half trace to an unresolved V gene in checked studies; the others have no known cause. A total of around 700,000 clones appear in this sample, roughly 94% of them only once. The top ten hold roughly 24% of the sample. For the CD8 naive samples, CD45RO-negative cells were positively selected for CCR7, yielding a CD45RA+CCR7+ population from which TemRA cells were excluded. Sequencing was performed on naive CD8+ T cells sorted from blood. The cell subset or site label, read with the paper, signifies: CD45RA+CCR7+. The origin of the receptors is a man aged 25 to 40 in good health.

Here the CDR3 reads CASSRRGPPPTYEQYF. CDR3 DNA sequence: TGCGCCAGCAGCCGGCGGGGCCCGCCCCCGACCTACGAGCAGTACTTC. This chain uses TRBV4-3 with TRBJ2-7, with D tentatively TRBD2 (6 bases). Germline assignment: CDR1 LGHNA and CDR2 YSLEER. V was cut by 4 bases and J by 2 bases, with 18 bases left in between. The CDR3 contains 16 residues.

The chain combines TRBV14 with TRBJ1-1; TRBD1 is a possible D gene (5 bases). The ends were cut back, 0 bases at V and 3 bases at J, with 26 bases in the middle. Germline V CDR1 and CDR2: SGHDN, FVKESK. CDR3 length: 20 residues. The CDR3 nucleotides are TGTGCCAGCAGCCAAGATGGTTCCGGCAGGGAAGGTAAGGAGCACACTGAAGCTTTCTTT. This gives the protein CASSQDGSGREGKEHTEAFF.

The chain employs TRBV6-5 and TRBJ2-7; TRBD1 might be the D (6 bases). The CDR3 totals 15 residues. Trimming took 5 bases from V and 8 from J, leaving 22 bases between them. Per the germline V gene, CDR1 is MNHEY and CDR2 is SVGAGI. DNA for the CDR3: TGTGCCAGCAGTCCTCGTGGGGGCCGAGGAAGCAAGCAGTACTTC. Residues: CASSPRGGRGSKQYF.

This clone was picked up one time. The genes are TRBV5-6 and TRBJ1-2; no clear D. Germline V gene sequence: CDR1 SGHDT, CDR2 YYEEEE. CDR3 length: 14 amino acids. Between the trimmed V and J ends, which lost 2 bases and 8 bases, there was a span of 16 bases. The CDR3 nucleotides are TGTGCCAGCAGCTTTAGTCCATACGCCAGGGGCTACACCTTC. It yields the protein CASSFSPYARGYTF.

The rearrangement joins TRBV19 to TRBJ2-1, with D perhaps matching TRBD2 (5 bases). V was shortened by 2 bases and J by 3 bases, with 11 bases between the two germline ends. Germline V CDR1 and CDR2: LNHDA, SQIVND (reference sequence). CDR3 length: 15 amino acids. The CDR3 DNA follows: TGTGCCAGTAGTATAACGGGGTTGGTCTACAATGAGCAGTTCTTC. This sequence encodes CASSITGLVYNEQFF. The full variable domain, in which reference TRBV19 and TRBJ2-1 provide the parts outside the CDR3, is DGGITQSPKYLFRKEGQNVTLSCEQNLNHDAMYWYRQDPGQGLRLIYYSQIVNDFQKGDIAEGYSVSREKKESFPLTVTSAQKNPTAFYLCASSITGLVYNEQFFGPGTRLTVL.

The rearrangement uses TRBV23-1 and TRBJ2-7, with D possibly TRBD2 on 5 matching bases. TRBV23-1 is filed as an ORF, its function uncertain. This CDR3 contains 14 residues. Trimming cost V 3 bases and J 3 bases, with 12 bases left between them. CDR3 sequence (DNA): TGCGCCAGCAGTCATTGGGAGATAAACTACGAGCAGTACTTC. Amino acid sequence: CASSHWEINYEQYF.

This clone was observed a few times. This chain uses TRBV7-8 with TRBJ1-5; no reliable D call. Deletions cut 2 bases from V and 7 bases from J, with 9 bases between. Germline CDR1 reads SGHVS; CDR2 reads FQNEAQ. The CDR3 is 13 amino acids. The CDR3 DNA reads as TGTGCCAGCAGCTTAACTCCGACGCAGCCCCAGCATTTT. Translated: CASSLTPTQPQHF.

The chain carries TRBV11-2 and TRBJ2-7; perhaps TRBD1 as D (5 bases). Germline V gives CDR1 SGHAT, CDR2 FQNNGV. The CDR3 has 13 amino acids. The V end lost 5 bases, the J end lost 3 bases, and 11 bases lay between the germline ends. In DNA, the CDR3 is TGTGCCAGCAGCCCCCAGGGCAGCTACGAGCAGTACTTC. It translates to CASSPQGSYEQYF.

The rearrangement uses TRBV27 and TRBJ1-4; TRBD1 matches at 10 bases. After removal of 2 bases from V and 6 bases from J, the junction contained 0 bases not matched to a gene. There are 14 residues in the CDR3. The germline V gene encodes CDR1 MNHEY and CDR2 SMNVEV (reference sequence). The CDR3 is CASSLGTGDEKLFF. The CDR3 DNA reads TGTGCCAGCAGTTTAGGGACAGGGGATGAAAAACTGTTTTTT.

This chain links TRBV27 with TRBJ1-5, with D unclear. With the DNA end fitting TRBJ2-3 better, the J assignment may be wrong. The germline CDR1 and CDR2 sequences are MNHEY and SMNVEV (reference sequence). The CDR3 has 13 amino acids. The DNA of the CDR3 is TGTGCCAGCAGTTCCCGATACAATCAGCCCCAGTATTTT. Encoded protein: CASSSRYNQPQYF.

With regard to this clone: The identical CDR3 is also encoded by other nucleotide sequences in the sample. This rearrangement joins TRBV27 to TRBJ2-7; D may be TRBD1 or TRBD2 (6 bases each). The V end lost 7 bases, the J end lost 2 bases, and 9 bases lay between the germline ends. Germline V CDR1 and CDR2: MNHEY, SMNVEV (reference sequence). The CDR3 extends over 12 amino acids. Here the CDR3 reads CASKRGPYEQYF. The CDR3 DNA reads as TGTGCCAGCAAACGGGGGCCCTACGAGCAGTACTTC.

This clone appeared once. This chain joins TRBV11-2 and TRBJ2-7; D uncertain. The CDR3 is 16 residues long. Germline assignment: CDR1 SGHAT and CDR2 FQNNGV. V was clipped by 2 bases and J by 6 bases, with 20 bases between them. CDR3 nucleotide sequence: TGTGCCAGCAGCTTATCGACGTTCGATGATTTGGGCGAGCAGTACTTC. It translates to CASSLSTFDDLGEQYF.

The chain recombines TRBV5-5 with TRBJ2-7, with D tentatively TRBD2 (5 bases). The CDR3 consists of 12 residues. CDR1 is SGHKS, CDR2 YYEKEE, per germline (reference sequence). V shed 4 bases and J shed 6 bases, with 11 bases lying between them. The CDR3 protein is CASSRDSAEQYF. In nucleotides, the CDR3 is TGTGCCAGCAGCCGGGATTCCGCCGAGCAGTACTTC. The whole variable domain, filled in from reference TRBV5-5 and TRBJ2-7, reads DAGVTQSPTHLIKTRGQQVTLRCSPISGHKSVSWYQQVLGQGPQFIFQYYEKEERGRGNFPDRFSARQFPNYSSELNVNALLLGDSALYLCASSRDSAEQYFGPGTRLTVT.

This clone has just one count. This rearrangement joins TRBV30 to TRBJ1-4; D call uncertain. This CDR3 is built from 13 residues. CDR1 is GTSNPN and CDR2 is SVGIG in the germline V gene (reference sequence). Between the trimmed V and J ends, which lost 4 bases and 7 bases, there was a span of 13 bases. CDR3 DNA: TGTGCCTGGACGGCCTCATTCAGTGAAAAACTGTTTTTT. Translating it yields CAWTASFSEKLFF.

The V call is TRBV7-9, the J call TRBJ2-1; 8 bases map to TRBD2. CDR3 length: 16 amino acids. CDR1 is SEHNR, CDR2 FQNEAQ, per germline (reference sequence). Losses at the gene ends were 4 bases for V and 9 bases for J; bases not matched to a gene: 14. CDR3 sequence: CASSSPPGGPGREQFF. The CDR3 DNA reads as TGTGCCAGCAGCTCCCCCCCGGGAGGGCCCGGTCGTGAGCAGTTCTTC. Full variable domain (rest looked up from reference TRBV7-9 and TRBJ2-1): DTGVSQNPRHKITKRGQNVTFRCDPISEHNRLYWYRQTLGQGPEFLTYFQNEAQLEKSRLLSDRFSAERPKGSFSTLEIQRTEQGDSAMYLCASSSPPGGPGREQFFGPGTRLTVL.

The chain links TRBV7-8 to TRBJ2-3; 11 positions match TRBD2. J was trimmed by 0 bases and V by 2 bases; bases with no gene match: 7. The CDR3 length is 18 residues. Germline-derived CDR1 and CDR2 are SGHVS and FQNEAQ. The CDR3 DNA follows: TGTGCCAGCAGCTTAACTAGCGGGAGTTGGGGGAGCACAGATACGCAGTATTTT. It encodes CASSLTSGSWGSTDTQYF.

This rearrangement joins TRBV29-1 to TRBJ2-2; TRBD2 might be the D (6 bases). CDR1 is SQVTM, CDR2 ANQGSEA, per germline. The CDR3 is 15 residues long. V was cut by 7 bases and J by 2 bases, with 17 bases left in between. The DNA for the CDR3 is TGCAGCGCCAAGGACGGAGCGGGTAACACCGGGGAGCTGTTTTTT. Translated, it gives CSAKDGAGNTGELFF.

The chain couples TRBV11-2 to TRBJ2-1; perhaps TRBD1 as D (6 bases). Germline V gene sequence: CDR1 SGHAT, CDR2 FQNNGV. CDR3 length: 17 amino acids. V lost 3 bases and J 3 bases, leaving 18 bases between the germline ends. The CDR3 DNA follows: TGTGCCAGCAGCTTTAGTCGAGCAGGGGCGTTCTACAATGAGCAGTTCTTC. Its translation: CASSFSRAGAFYNEQFF.